The 18 T cell receptor beta chains below come from one sample, sequenced in a study of blood T cell repertoires in COVID-19. Sequenced by immunoSEQ multiplex PCR; TCRdb stores in-frame clones only, minus some. Of under 30,000 clones listed, more than 75% were seen once; the top ten hold 25%. The sequencing sample was made of peripheral blood. These receptors were taken from a human donor with active COVID-19. The donor label of this sample is uncertain.

The V call is TRBV24-1, the J call TRBJ2-3; TRBD2 might be the D (5 bases). V lost 2 bases, J lost 8 bases, and 13 bases lay in between. The CDR3 has 14 residues. The germline gives CDR1 KGHDR, CDR2 SFDVKD. CDR3: CATSDSTAATTQYF. CDR3 nucleotides: TGTGCCACCAGTGATTCCACAGCGGCTACTACGCAGTATTTT.

The count of this clone is one. The V gene is TRBV5-1, the J gene TRBJ2-7; 7 nucleotides agree with TRBD1. Looked up from germline, CDR1 is SGHRS and CDR2 is YFSETQ. V was pared by 3 bases and J by 6 bases, with 6 bases of the junction left unmatched. The CDR3 length is 13 residues. DNA for the CDR3: TGCGCCAGCAGCTCCCGCAGGGGGAGCGAGCAGTACTTC. This encodes CASSSRRGSEQYF.

This rearrangement joins TRBV9 to TRBJ1-2, with TRBD1 identical over 7 bases. The trim removed 4 bases at V and 6 bases at J, leaving 12 bases unmatched. Germline V lookup: CDR1 SGDLS, CDR2 YYNGEE. This CDR3 is 15 amino acids long. This CDR3 is CASSTREGAADGYTF. The CDR3 DNA is TGTGCCAGCAGCACCAGAGAGGGGGCCGCGGATGGCTACACCTTC.

DNA for the CDR3: TGTGCCAGCCGATCATCGCCTGGGACAGGAGATGGTGATACGCAGTATTTT. As protein: CASRSSPGTGDGDTQYF. V gene TRBV7-2 combines with J gene TRBJ2-3; 8 bases agree with TRBD1. Germline lookup yields CDR1 SGHTA and CDR2 FQGNSA. The CDR3 contains 17 residues. V was clipped by 8 bases and J by 6 bases; unmatched bases: 19.

The chain has TRBV18 and TRBJ2-7; maybe TRBD2 (5 bases). Per germline, CDR1 KGHSH and CDR2 LQKENI. The CDR3 runs 14 residues. Trimming cost V 4 bases and J 0 bases, with 10 bases left between them. The CDR3 region is CASSLSGDSYEQYF. CDR3 coding DNA: TGTGCCAGCTCACTATCCGGGGACTCCTACGAGCAGTACTTC.

The chain uses TRBV5-1 and TRBJ2-5, with a weak D call TRBD1 (5 bases). Trimming left V 0 bases short and J 2 bases short, with 8 bases between. Germline V gene sequence: CDR1 SGHRS, CDR2 YFSETQ. The CDR3 has 14 amino acids. The CDR3 spells CASSLGQTQETQYF. CDR3 coding DNA: TGCGCCAGCAGCTTGGGACAGACTCAAGAGACCCAGTACTTC.

This rearrangement joins TRBV15 to TRBJ1-1; weak D call: TRBD1 (5 bases). V lost 0 bases to trimming and J lost 3 bases, with 11 bases between them. CDR1 is LNHNV, CDR2 YYDKDF, per germline (reference sequence). This CDR3 has 15 amino acids. In DNA, the CDR3 is TGTGCCACCAGCAGAGATCCTGACAGAGACACTGAAGCTTTCTTT. This translates into CATSRDPDRDTEAFF.

This clone was recorded once. This chain uses TRBV2 with TRBJ1-1; possible D gene TRBD1, 5 bases. Germline V gene data show CDR1 as SNHLY and CDR2 as FYNNEI. Trimming pared 3 bases from V and 4 bases from J, leaving 12 bases between. The CDR3 contains 14 residues. The CDR3 DNA reads TGTGCCAGCAGTGATGTGGGGGAGGGCACTGAAGCTTTCTTT. Its translation: CASSDVGEGTEAFF. The variable domain in full, with the rest retrieved from reference TRBV2 and TRBJ1-1, is EPEVTQTPSHQVTQMGQEVILRCVPISNHLYFYWYRQILGQKVEFLVSFYNNEISEKSEIFDDQFSVERPDGSNFTLKIRSTKLEDSAMYFCASSDVGEGTEAFFGQGTRLTVV.

The chain employs TRBV18 and TRBJ1-4; TRBD1 might be the D (6 bases). From germline, CDR1 is KGHSH and CDR2 LQKENI. The V gene lost 3 bases and the J gene lost 10 bases, with 12 bases spanning the gap. The CDR3 is 13 residues long. DNA for the CDR3: TGTGCCAGCTCACCCAGACAGGCGGGAAAACTGTTTTTT. Translated, it gives CASSPRQAGKLFF.

The DNA of the CDR3 is TGTGCCAGTAAACTCCGCTGGGCAGGGGACGAGCAGTACTTC. Its protein is CASKLRWAGDEQYF. The gene calls are TRBV19 and TRBJ2-7, with D maybe TRBD1 (6 bases). Trimming removed 7 bases from V and 5 bases from J, with 18 bases in between. The CDR3 sequence is 14 residues long. Germline V lookup: CDR1 LNHDA, CDR2 SQIVND (reference sequence).

This chain links TRBV27 with TRBJ2-3; D is undetermined. This CDR3 is 14 amino acids long. Germline V gene lookup returns CDR1 MNHEY and CDR2 SMNVEV (reference sequence). V was clipped by 3 bases and J by 2 bases, with 9 bases between them. Here the CDR3 DNA reads TGTGCCAGCAGTTTTTCGCGGAACACAGATACGCAGTATTTT. This sequence encodes CASSFSRNTDTQYF.

This clone was seen a few times. The V call is TRBV28, the J call TRBJ2-1, with D possibly matching TRBD2 (6 bases). From germline, CDR1 is MDHEN and CDR2 SYDVKM. Between the trimmed V and J ends, which lost 8 bases and 10 bases, there was a span of 9 bases. CDR3 length equals 10 residues. CDR3 coding DNA: TGTGCCAGCGGGGGGATGGAGCAGTTCTTC. Its protein is CASGGMEQFF.

The chain links TRBV7-3 to TRBJ2-7, with 9 bases identical to TRBD1. CDR3 size: 13 residues. The germline V gene has CDR1 SGHTA and CDR2 FQGTGA. J was trimmed by 6 bases and V by 5 bases; bases with no gene match: 5. The CDR3 DNA is TGTGCCAGCAGCCTGGGGACAGGGTCCGAGCAGTACTTC. It encodes CASSLGTGSEQYF.

In nucleotides, the CDR3 is TGTGCCAGCAGCAGACCAGCAGGGTCATATAATGAGCAGTTCTTC. Protein sequence: CASSRPAGSYNEQFF. The chain has TRBV5-4 and TRBJ2-1; TRBD1 is a possible D gene (5 bases). CDR3 length: 15 residues. Trimming took off 4 bases at V and 7 bases at J, with 18 bases between the two ends. CDR1 SGHNT and CDR2 YYREEE come from the germline V gene (reference sequence).

The rearrangement joins TRBV19 to TRBJ2-1, with 12 nucleotides matching TRBD1. The V segment lost 6 bases and the J segment 0 bases; nucleotides outside the gene matches: 6. The germline CDR1 and CDR2 sequences are LNHDA and SQIVND (reference sequence). This CDR3 region has 17 residues. The CDR3 reads CASRGTGGASSYNEQFF. The CDR3 DNA follows: TGTGCCAGTAGAGGGACAGGGGGCGCGAGCTCCTACAATGAGCAGTTCTTC.

The rearrangement joins TRBV7-9 to TRBJ2-7, with 8 bases lining up with TRBD2. Per the germline V gene, CDR1 is SEHNR and CDR2 is FQNEAQ (reference sequence). This CDR3 spans 16 amino acids. Germline trimming cut 5 bases from V and 0 bases from J; bases unmatched to any gene: 9. The DNA for the CDR3 is TGTGCCAGCAGCCCCCCGGGGGGGGCCCGCTCCTACGAGCAGTACTTC. It yields the protein CASSPPGGARSYEQYF.

The chain carries TRBV12-3 or TRBV12-4 and TRBJ2-7; 7 nucleotides agree with TRBD2. This CDR3 is 13 amino acids long. Losses at the gene ends were 6 bases for V and 7 bases for J; bases not matched to a gene: 9. CDR3 protein: CASSLGGTGEQYF. CDR3 in DNA: TGTGCCAGCAGCTTGGGGGGGACTGGGGAGCAGTACTTC.

The rearrangement joins TRBV7-9 to TRBJ1-1; D unresolved. The CDR3 runs to 11 residues. Germline CDR1 SEHNR, CDR2 FQNEAQ (reference sequence). Between the trimmed V and J ends, which lost 5 bases and 5 bases, there was a span of 6 bases. This chain's CDR3 is CASSQATEAFF. DNA for the CDR3: TGTGCCAGCAGCCAGGCTACTGAAGCTTTCTTT.